This is a list of T cell receptor beta chains from one sample in a study of blood T cell repertoires in COVID-19. Produced via immunoSEQ multiplex PCR; TCRdb's table is partial and in-frame only. The sample shows 150,000 to 200,000 clones, 70% to 90% of them seen only once. Sequencing was carried out using peripheral blood. The receptor source for this set is a woman aged 25 to 39 with active or convalescent COVID-19. CDR3s include the opening cysteine and the closing phenylalanine or tryptophan. Clone size appears in some rows only: once, few, many, or a class for an expanded clone.

TRBJ2-1 | TRBV24-1 | few | CATSDFGLGVSDEQFF
TRBJ1-1 | TRBV6-5 | NA | CASSYGSRVSAEAFF
TRBJ1-1 | TRBV6-5 | NA | CASTNPGTGGGEAFF
TRBJ2-6 | TRBV19 | once | CASSDLGGGGANVLTF
TRBJ1-2 | TRBV3-1/TRBV3-2 | NA | CASSLPGQGAGGYTF
TRBJ2-7 | TRBV5-8 | NA | CASSQLLSGGVLHEQYF
TRBJ1-3 | TRBV19 | once | CASSRNRGRVSGNTIYF
TRBJ1-4 | TRBV28 | NA | CASSLRQGFEKLFF
TRBJ1-1 | TRBV2 | few | CASSEKGWGQKAFF
TRBJ1-3 | TRBV28 | NA | CASRGQGGGNTIYF
TRBJ1-2 | TRBV19 | NA | CASSIPLDRQIGYGYTF
TRBJ2-1 | TRBV14 | NA | CASSPWTSGIYNEQFF
TRBJ1-4 | TRBV6-6 | NA | CASSFFPYATNEKLFF
TRBJ2-5 | TRBV24-1 | NA | CATPRCRDSFSQETQYF
TRBJ2-7 | TRBV30 | NA | CAWNGGYEQYF
TRBJ1-2 | TRBV7-9 | NA | CASSFPGGDGYTF